The rows below give T cell receptor beta chains drawn from one sample of a study of blood T cell repertoires in COVID-19. Method: immunoSEQ multiplex PCR; TCRdb's copy keeps in-frame clones and lacks some. This sample carries approximately 140,000 clones, almost 85% of them seen once, and the ten largest clones take more than 1.2%. Sequenced sample: peripheral blood. Receptors were obtained from a man aged 60 to 69 with acute or convalescent COVID-19. Each CDR3 is given without its conserved first and last residue.

TRBV21-1,ASSKRQGCTGELF
TRBV10-2,ASRGQSLPDTQY
TRBV6-1,ASSEPGRSYNEQF
TRBV6-5,ASNPRGTEAF
TRBV29-1,SVEGGSGNTIY
TRBV7-8,ASSLRTEPTVMTEAF
TRBV30,AWNDVVGGQPQH
TRBV27,ASSELQGLSNQPQH
TRBV21-1,ASSIDSSYNEQF
TRBV28,ASSFGGFSNNSPLH
TRBV19,ASSGVQWTGEQY
TRBV28,ASSSGQLNEKLF
TRBV7-2,ASSRDSLYGYT
TRBV6-5,ASSYGGASNQPQH
TRBV6-1,ASRTSGRGETQY
TRBV5-4,ASSLNGGDQPQH
TRBV7-3,ASTAGGSYNEQF
TRBV10-3,AISDRTRATDTQY
TRBV5-1,ASSLAGEQY
TRBV11-2,ASSRILIGTGELF
TRBV5-1,ASSQVVANTEAF
TRBV5-6,ASSSAPGTGINYGYT
TRBV2,ASSDRERPPQH
TRBV5-1,ASSIPGTGVYEQY
TRBV28,ASGGLTGNTIY
TRBV5-1,ASSSGQLGTEAF
TRBV5-1,ASSLGGQYTEAF
TRBV30,AWSVSGVHQPQH
TRBV9,ASEAGPNGGQY